This passage covers 25 T cell receptor beta chains from one sample sequenced in a study of T cell changes during pregnancy in multiple sclerosis. The table came from immunoSEQ multiplex PCR; TCRdb's copy has only in-frame clones and leaves some out. This table has fewer than 20,000 clones, 80% to 90% appearing once. The source material was CD8+ T cells from peripheral blood mononuclear cells, sampled in the third trimester of pregnancy. The origin of the receptors is a female donor in good health, enrolled as a control in a pregnancy study.

This clone was detected only once. The chain uses TRBV29-1 and TRBJ2-5, with 7 positions matching TRBD2. Losses at the gene ends were 5 bases for V and 5 bases for J; bases not matched to a gene: 17. The CDR3 length is 16 residues. The germline V gene has CDR1 SQVTM and CDR2 ANQGSEA. The CDR3 region is CSVTPRLAPAWETQYF. The CDR3 DNA is TGCAGCGTTACCCCGCGACTAGCCCCCGCCTGGGAGACCCAGTACTTC.

The V call is TRBV5-5, the J call TRBJ1-6; D is possibly TRBD1 (6 bases). CDR3 size: 14 residues. CDR1 and CDR2 (germline): SGHKS, YYEKEE (reference sequence). The V gene lost 4 bases and the J gene lost 8 bases, with 13 bases spanning the gap. CDR3 region: CASSETTGYSPLHF. CDR3 sequence (DNA): TGTGCCAGCAGCGAAACGACAGGTTATTCACCCCTCCACTTT.

This clone was seen only once. The genes are TRBV5-6 and TRBJ1-1, with D maybe TRBD1 (6 bases). This CDR3 spans 13 amino acids. V lost 2 bases and J 8 bases, leaving 13 bases between the germline ends. CDR1 is SGHDT and CDR2 is YYEEEE in the germline V gene. CDR3 sequence (DNA): TGTGCCAGCAGCTTAGGATTGGGGGCAGAAGCTTTCTTT. This codes for CASSLGLGAEAFF.

This clone was detected once. The chain couples TRBV27 to TRBJ2-7; 12 bases align to TRBD2. This CDR3 has 14 residues. Trimming cost V 7 bases and J 6 bases; bases outside gene matches: 7. Germline V gene data show CDR1 as MNHEY and CDR2 as SMNVEV (reference sequence). CDR3: CASNPSGGASEQYF. CDR3 coding DNA: TGTGCCAGCAACCCTAGCGGGGGGGCGTCCGAGCAGTACTTC.

The CDR3 DNA reads as TGTGCCAGCAGTGCAATTAGCGGGAAGTACACAGATACGCAGTATTTT. As protein: CASSAISGKYTDTQYF. The chain carries TRBV6-1 and TRBJ2-3; 8 bases match TRBD2. V lost 4 bases, J lost 2 bases, and 8 bases stayed unmatched. This CDR3 region has 16 residues. Germline CDR1 reads MNHNS; CDR2 reads SASEGT.

The V gene is TRBV11-3, the J gene TRBJ2-2; D remains unclear. The CDR3 runs to 13 residues. Trimming stripped 6 bases from V and 4 bases from J, with 9 bases between. Looked up from germline, CDR1 is SGHNT and CDR2 is YENEEA. CDR3 protein: CASSDGVTGELFF. Written as DNA, the CDR3 is TGTGCCAGCAGTGATGGAGTCACCGGGGAGCTGTTTTTT. The whole variable domain, remainder taken from reference TRBV11-3 and TRBJ2-2, is EAGVVQSPRYKIIEKKQPVAFWCNPISGHNTLYWYLQNLGQGPELLIRYENEEAVDDSQLPKDRFSAERLKGVDSTLKIQPAELGDSAVYLCASSDGVTGELFFGEGSRLTVL.

The chain joins TRBV7-6 to TRBJ2-2, with TRBD2 identical over 11 bases. V lost 4 bases and J lost 1; bases outside the gene matches: 5. The CDR3 length is 17 residues. Germline CDR1 is SGHVS and CDR2 is FNYEAQ. The CDR3 spells CASSYYSGGENTGELFF. CDR3 coding DNA: TGTGCCAGCAGCTATTATAGCGGGGGGGAGAACACCGGGGAGCTGTTTTTT.

The chain links TRBV7-9 to TRBJ2-2, with no clear D. Germline V gives CDR1 SEHNR, CDR2 FQNEAQ (reference sequence). CDR3 size: 12 residues. V was shortened by 2 bases and J by 7 bases, with 5 bases between the two germline ends. Written as DNA, the CDR3 is TGTGCCAGCAGCTTACAGGACGGGGAGCTGTTTTTT. Protein: CASSLQDGELFF.

The sample holds one count of this clone. The chain uses TRBV7-2 and TRBJ1-1; D possibly corresponds to TRBD1 (6 bases). With 5 bases removed from V and 1 base from J, the gap between germline ends came to 14 bases. CDR1 and CDR2 (germline): SGHTA, FQGNSA. The CDR3 consists of 15 residues. CDR3 sequence (DNA): TGTGCCAGCAGCCCCTCCGTAGGGGGGAACACTGAAGCTTTCTTT. Its translation: CASSPSVGGNTEAFF.

The CDR3 sequence is CASSSQGSEEPQHF. The CDR3, as DNA: TGTGCCAGCAGCTCTCAGGGGTCCGAGGAGCCCCAGCATTTT. The V and J genes are TRBV28 and TRBJ1-5; possibly TRBD1 for D (6 bases). The CDR3 spans 14 residues. Germline assignment: CDR1 MDHEN and CDR2 SYDVKM. The V end lost 6 bases, the J end lost 8 bases, and 17 bases lay between the germline ends.

The chain combines TRBV4-1 with TRBJ2-7, with 9 bases lining up with TRBD2. This CDR3 comprises 15 residues. After removal of 0 bases from V and 0 bases from J, the junction contained 0 bases not matched to a gene. The germline CDR1 and CDR2 sequences are MGHRA and YSYEKL. The CDR3 spells CASSQERGGSYEQYF. The CDR3 DNA sequence: TGCGCCAGCAGCCAAGAGCGGGGGGGCTCCTACGAGCAGTACTTC.

The chain couples TRBV15 to TRBJ1-6, with D perhaps matching TRBD1 (5 bases). This CDR3 comprises 16 residues. Trimming left V 0 bases short and J 8 bases short, with 14 bases between. The V gene's germline CDR1 is LNHNV and CDR2 YYDKDF (reference sequence). This CDR3 reads CATSRDKGVGHSPLHF. CDR3 DNA: TGTGCCACCAGCAGAGATAAAGGGGTGGGGCATTCACCCCTCCACTTT.

J is TRBJ2-7 and V is TRBV5-1, with 11 bases lining up with TRBD1. The germline V gene encodes CDR1 SGHRS and CDR2 YFSETQ. CDR3 length: 15 amino acids. J was trimmed by 2 bases and V by 4 bases; bases with no gene match: 5. Here the CDR3 DNA reads TGCGCCAGCAGCGCCCCGGGACAGGGGGCCTACGAGCAGTACTTC. Translated, it gives CASSAPGQGAYEQYF.

This clone was found once. This chain uses TRBV5-1 with TRBJ2-7; 9 nucleotides match TRBD1. The CDR3 loop spans 14 amino acids. CDR1 and CDR2 from the germline V gene are SGHRS and YFSETQ. Trimming took 4 bases from V and 4 from J; bases not matched to a gene: 6. The CDR3 is CASSQGTGLYEQYF. The CDR3 nucleotides read TGCGCCAGCAGCCAAGGGACAGGGCTTTACGAGCAGTACTTC.

The chain couples TRBV19 to TRBJ2-1, with TRBD2 matching over 8 bases. This CDR3 region has 15 residues. CDR1 and CDR2 from the germline V gene are LNHDA and SQIVND (reference sequence). V lost 3 bases to trimming and J lost 4 bases; unmatched junction nucleotides: 5. Here the CDR3 reads CASSISQRGYNEQFF. For the CDR3, the DNA is TGTGCCAGTAGTATTTCCCAGCGGGGGTACAATGAGCAGTTCTTC.

This chain links TRBV6-1 with TRBJ1-6; TRBD1 matches 9 bases. Looked up from germline, CDR1 is MNHNS and CDR2 is SASEGT. There are 16 residues in the CDR3. V gave up 1 base and J gave up 7 bases; unmatched junction bases: 5. The CDR3 DNA is TGTGCCAGCAGTGAAGAGTATGGGACAGGGAATTCACCCCTCCACTTT. Translating it yields CASSEEYGTGNSPLHF.

Remarks on this clone: The junction departs from the called germline gene at one end, perhaps through a read error. This chain joins TRBV7-9 and TRBJ2-2, with 8 bases fitting TRBD1. The CDR3 is 14 residues long. Germline V gene lookup returns CDR1 SEHNR and CDR2 FQNEAQ (reference sequence). The CDR3: CASSGRTGTGELLF. CDR3 in DNA: TGTGCCAGCAGCGGACGGACAGGGACCGGGGAGCTGCTTTTT.

V and J are TRBV2 and TRBJ2-5; D possibly corresponds to TRBD1 (5 bases). CDR3 length: 15 amino acids. Looked up from germline, CDR1 is SNHLY and CDR2 is FYNNEI. V lost 7 bases and J 3 bases, leaving 18 bases between the germline ends. In nucleotides, the CDR3 is TGTGCCAGCATTAGGGGAAAGACAGTAAAAGAGACCCAGTACTTC. Translating gives CASIRGKTVKETQYF.

The chain has TRBV4-3 and TRBJ2-7, with D perhaps matching TRBD1 (6 bases). In germline, CDR1 is LGHNA, CDR2 YSLEER. V shed 1 base and J shed 7 bases, with 14 bases lying between them. The CDR3 is 14 residues long. The CDR3 protein is CASSQGTAVGEQYF. CDR3 nucleotide sequence: TGCGCCAGCAGCCAAGGGACAGCCGTTGGGGAGCAGTACTTC.

V gene TRBV10-1 combines with J gene TRBJ2-7; maybe TRBD1 (7 bases). The germline gives CDR1 WNHNN, CDR2 SYGVQD (reference sequence). The CDR3 covers 17 residues. Trimming took 3 bases from V and 2 from J, leaving 20 bases between them. This CDR3 reads CASSDFRETGRTYEQYF. CDR3 in DNA: TGCGCCAGCAGTGATTTTAGGGAGACAGGGAGGACCTACGAGCAGTACTTC.

The V gene is TRBV28, the J gene TRBJ2-1; 9 bases map to TRBD1. This CDR3 spans 15 amino acids. Trimming at V came to 2 bases and at J to 8 bases, leaving 7 bases not matched to a gene. Germline assignment: CDR1 MDHEN and CDR2 SYDVKM. CDR3 in DNA: TGTGCCAGCAGTTTAAGTACAGGGGGCCTCGATGAGCAGTTCTTC. Protein product: CASSLSTGGLDEQFF.

The rearrangement joins TRBV28 to TRBJ1-2; 10 nucleotides line up with TRBD1. This CDR3 contains 15 residues. In germline, CDR1 is MDHEN, CDR2 SYDVKM. V lost 5 bases, J lost 4 bases, and 7 bases stayed unmatched. This chain's CDR3 is CASSSPGQGTYGYTF. Here the CDR3 DNA reads TGTGCCAGCAGTAGCCCGGGACAGGGGACCTATGGCTACACCTTC.

The J gene is TRBJ2-5, the V gene TRBV6-5; 7 bases agree with TRBD2. The CDR3 is 14 amino acids. Germline CDR1 reads MNHEY; CDR2 reads SVGAGI. Germline trimming cut 0 bases from V and 5 bases from J; bases unmatched to any gene: 3. CDR3 coding DNA: TGTGCCAGCAGTTACTCGGGAGGGTCCGAGACCCAGTACTTC. It codes for CASSYSGGSETQYF.

The chain is built from TRBV7-9 and TRBJ1-1; D may be TRBD1 (5 bases). The CDR3 length is 16 residues. Germline V lookup: CDR1 SEHNR, CDR2 FQNEAQ (reference sequence). The germline V and J ends were trimmed by 5 bases and 5 bases, with 21 bases remaining between them. The CDR3 DNA sequence: TGTGCCAGCAGCGAGCCCGGGACTTTAAGAGGAACTGAAGCTTTCTTT. The encoded protein is CASSEPGTLRGTEAFF.

This chain links TRBV6-6 with TRBJ2-3, with a tentative D call TRBD2 (6 bases). Trimming removed 5 bases from V and 2 bases from J, with 8 bases in between. The V gene's germline CDR1 is MNHNY and CDR2 SVGAGI (reference sequence). The CDR3 extends over 13 amino acids. The CDR3 sequence is CASSPDYTDTQYF. In DNA form, the CDR3 reads TGTGCCAGCAGTCCGGACTACACAGATACGCAGTATTTT.